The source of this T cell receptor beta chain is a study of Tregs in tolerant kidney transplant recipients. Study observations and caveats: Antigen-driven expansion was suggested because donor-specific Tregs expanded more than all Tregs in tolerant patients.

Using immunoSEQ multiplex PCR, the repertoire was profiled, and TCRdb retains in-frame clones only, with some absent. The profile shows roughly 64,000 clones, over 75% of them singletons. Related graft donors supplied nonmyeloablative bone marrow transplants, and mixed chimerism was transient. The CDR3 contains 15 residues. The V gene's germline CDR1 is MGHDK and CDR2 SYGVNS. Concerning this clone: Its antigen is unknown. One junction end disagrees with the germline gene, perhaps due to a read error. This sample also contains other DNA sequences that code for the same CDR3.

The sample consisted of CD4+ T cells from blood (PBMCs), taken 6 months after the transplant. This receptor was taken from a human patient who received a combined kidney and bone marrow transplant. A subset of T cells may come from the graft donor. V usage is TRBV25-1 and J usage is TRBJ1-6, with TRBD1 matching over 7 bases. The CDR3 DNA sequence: TGTGCCAGCAGTGACCCCGGGACAGATTATTCCCCCCTCCACTTT. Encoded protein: CASSDPGTDYSPLHF. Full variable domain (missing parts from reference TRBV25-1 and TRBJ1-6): EADIYQTPRYLVIGTGKKITLECSQTMGHDKMYWYQQDPGMELHLIHYSYGVNSTEKGDLSSESTVSRIRTEHFPLTLESARPSHTSQYLCASSDPGTDYSPLHFGNGTRLTVT.